These T cell receptor beta chains were read from a single sample in a study of spatial heterogeneity in lung cancer. In TCRdb, the 5' RACE reads were re-called with MiXCR into one record per CDR3 protein. The table lists roughly 17,000 distinct CDR3 sequences, more than 8% of them singletons. The material was PBMCs, obtained at follow-up. These receptor sequences come from a female donor with early-stage non-small cell lung cancer. Each CDR3 is given with its conserved first and last residue. A D gene is named only where the DNA matches it firmly. Rows may omit the clone size; those that give it use once, few, many or a size class.

j_call | d_call | clone_size | v_call | cdr3_aa | cdr3_nt
TRBJ1-2 | NA | many | TRBV29-1 | CSVGDGRGYGYTF | TGCAGCGTGGGGGATGGCAGGGGCTATGGCTACACCTTC
TRBJ2-1 | TRBD2 | few | TRBV10-1 | CASSWLAGGVNEQFF | TGCGCCAGCAGTTGGCTAGCGGGAGGCGTCAATGAGCAGTTCTTC
TRBJ2-5 | TRBD1 | NA | TRBV4-2 | CASSQGSGTGEQETQYF | TGTGCCAGCAGCCAAGGGTCCGGGACAGGGGAGCAAGAGACCCAGTACTTC
TRBJ2-3 | NA | NA | TRBV4-2 | CASSQDPWGGEYTDTQYF | TGTGCCAGCAGCCAAGATCCCTGGGGGGGCGAATACACAGATACGCAGTATTTT
TRBJ2-3 | NA | once | TRBV11-3 | CASSLAGTAQGTQYF | TGTGCCAGCAGCTTAGCGGGGACCGCTCAAGGCACGCAGTATTTT
TRBJ2-3 | TRBD1 | many | TRBV29-1 | CSVSGTGFTDTQYF | TGCAGCGTGTCCGGGACAGGGTTCACAGATACGCAGTATTTT
TRBJ2-1 | TRBD1 | many | TRBV11-2 | CASSLSGTGIYNEQFF | TGTGCCAGCAGCTTATCCGGGACAGGGATATACAATGAGCAGTTCTTC
TRBJ1-2 | NA | many | TRBV30 | CAWSVGGGNYGYTF | TGTGCCTGGAGTGTGGGGGGAGGAAACTATGGCTACACCTTC
TRBJ1-4 | NA | many | TRBV28 | CASSPSPPDLATNEKLFF | TGTGCCAGCAGTCCGAGCCCCCCGGACCTTGCAACTAATGAAAAACTGTTTTTT
TRBJ2-1 | NA | many | TRBV5-1 | CASSLEANYNEQFF | TGCGCCAGCAGCTTGGAGGCTAATTACAATGAGCAGTTCTTC
TRBJ1-1 | NA | many | TRBV20-1 | CSASRLVMAFF | TGCAGTGCTAGTCGTTTAGTGATGGCTTTCTTT
TRBJ2-5 | NA | many | TRBV15 | CATSPDGSQETQYF | TGTGCCACCAGCCCGGACGGGTCCCAAGAGACCCAGTACTTC
TRBJ2-1 | NA | many | TRBV29-1 | CSVLTPGHLKYEQFF | TGCAGCGTTCTAACCCCGGGACATCTAAAGTATGAGCAGTTCTTC
TRBJ2-7 | TRBD1 | many | TRBV5-1 | CASSRQGMDEQYF | TGCGCCAGCAGCCGACAGGGAATGGACGAGCAGTACTTC
TRBJ1-2 | TRBD1 | many | TRBV20-1 | CSARDVTGGPLNYGYTF | TGCAGTGCTAGAGATGTGACAGGGGGACCCCTCAACTATGGCTACACCTTC
TRBJ2-2 | NA | many | TRBV7-9 | CASSQDSDTGELFF | TGTGCCAGCAGCCAGGACAGTGATACCGGGGAGCTGTTTTTT
TRBJ2-3 | TRBD2 | many | TRBV7-2 | CASSLEGGRATDTQYF | TGTGCCAGCAGCTTAGAAGGCGGGAGGGCCACAGATACGCAGTATTTT
TRBJ2-3 | NA | many | TRBV7-9 | CASSPEGPGRVDTQYF | TGTGCCAGCAGCCCCGAAGGACCGGGCCGCGTGGATACGCAGTATTTT
TRBJ2-6 | NA | NA | TRBV19 | CASSATGIPSGANVLTF | TGTGCCAGTAGTGCCACCGGGATCCCATCTGGGGCCAACGTCCTGACTTTC
TRBJ1-4 | NA | many | TRBV28 | CASPPSVGAANEKLFF | TGTGCCAGCCCCCCAAGCGTGGGGGCGGCTAATGAAAAACTGTTTTTT
TRBJ1-1 | NA | NA | TRBV29-1 | CSVREQGLGEAFF | TGCAGCGTGCGAGAACAGGGTCTGGGTGAAGCTTTCTTT
TRBJ2-2 | TRBD1 | many | TRBV7-2 | CASSSLQGPTAELFF | TGTGCCAGCAGCTCATTACAGGGGCCCACCGCGGAGCTGTTTTTT
TRBJ2-5 | TRBD2 | many | TRBV4-3 | CASSHGPAGGAQETQYF | TGCGCCAGCAGCCATGGACCAGCGGGGGGGGCCCAAGAGACCCAGTACTTC
TRBJ2-6 | NA | many | TRBV13 | CASSLAGETLSGANVLTF | TGTGCCAGCAGCTTAGCAGGGGAGACACTCTCTGGGGCCAACGTCCTGACTTTC
TRBJ2-5 | NA | few | TRBV7-2 | CASSAQGGWETQYF | TGTGCCAGCAGCGCACAGGGAGGATGGGAGACCCAGTACTTC
TRBJ2-4 | TRBD1 | many | TRBV5-1 | CASSPDRQDIQYF | TGCGCCAGCAGCCCGGACAGGCAGGACATTCAGTACTTC
TRBJ1-4 | NA | NA | TRBV12-3/TRBV12-4 | CASSSLVPPLGKLFF | TGTGCCAGCAGTTCACTGGTCCCCCCTCTTGGGAAACTGTTTTTT
TRBJ2-5 | TRBD1 | many | TRBV7-2 | CASSLRGGTGGRETQYF | TGTGCCAGCAGCTTAAGAGGCGGGACAGGGGGCCGAGAGACCCAGTACTTC
TRBJ2-4 | TRBD1 | many | TRBV7-2 | CASSPRQQGGNIQYF | TGTGCCAGCAGCCCACGCCAACAGGGGGGAAACATTCAGTACTTC
TRBJ1-5 | NA | many | TRBV7-9 | CASSSGPNRNQPQHF | TGTGCCAGCAGCTCGGGACCGAACCGCAATCAGCCCCAGCATTTT
TRBJ1-6 | NA | many | TRBV7-9 | CASSLGSNSPLHF | TGTGCCAGCAGCTTAGGGAGTAATTCACCCCTCCACTTT
TRBJ2-1 | TRBD2 | NA | TRBV29-1 | CSVEAPGGDEQFF | TGCAGCGTTGAAGCCCCCGGGGGGGATGAGCAGTTCTTC
TRBJ2-5 | TRBD1 | many | TRBV7-8 | CASSQRQGDFQETQYF | TGTGCCAGCAGCCAGAGACAGGGGGATTTCCAAGAGACCCAGTACTTC
TRBJ2-2 | TRBD2 | many | TRBV7-2 | CASSRSGLNTGELFF | TGTGCCAGCAGCAGATCGGGACTAAACACCGGGGAGCTGTTTTTT
TRBJ1-1 | NA | many | TRBV29-1 | CSAAAGNTEAFF | TGCAGCGCTGCCGCGGGCAACACTGAAGCTTTCTTT
TRBJ2-7 | NA | many | TRBV20-1 | CSASRGLTSYEQYF | TGCAGTGCTAGTAGGGGGTTGACGTCCTACGAGCAGTACTTC
TRBJ2-1 | TRBD2 | many | TRBV5-1 | CASSLTSFSYNEQFF | TGCGCCAGCAGCCTGACTAGCTTCTCCTACAATGAGCAGTTCTTC
TRBJ1-2 | NA | many | TRBV6-2/TRBV6-3 | CASSSGQSYYGYTF | TGTGCCAGCAGTTCCGGACAGTCTTATTATGGCTACACCTTC
TRBJ1-5 | NA | NA | TRBV6-2/TRBV6-3 | CVSSYSKGDNQPQHF | TGTGTCAGCAGTTACTCGAAAGGGGACAATCAGCCCCAGCATTTT
TRBJ2-5 | NA | many | TRBV2 | CASSRGLGETQYF | TGTGCCAGCAGTCGGGGACTGGGGGAGACCCAGTACTTC
TRBJ2-7 | NA | many | TRBV11-2 | CASSSMSIYEQYF | TGTGCCAGCAGCTCGATGTCCATTTACGAGCAGTACTTC
TRBJ1-4 | NA | many | TRBV20-1 | CSARDREKLFF | TGCAGTGCTAGAGATCGTGAAAAACTGTTTTTT
TRBJ1-1 | NA | NA | TRBV11-2 | CASSLDSAEAFF | TGTGCCAGCAGCCTTGATAGCGCTGAAGCTTTCTTT